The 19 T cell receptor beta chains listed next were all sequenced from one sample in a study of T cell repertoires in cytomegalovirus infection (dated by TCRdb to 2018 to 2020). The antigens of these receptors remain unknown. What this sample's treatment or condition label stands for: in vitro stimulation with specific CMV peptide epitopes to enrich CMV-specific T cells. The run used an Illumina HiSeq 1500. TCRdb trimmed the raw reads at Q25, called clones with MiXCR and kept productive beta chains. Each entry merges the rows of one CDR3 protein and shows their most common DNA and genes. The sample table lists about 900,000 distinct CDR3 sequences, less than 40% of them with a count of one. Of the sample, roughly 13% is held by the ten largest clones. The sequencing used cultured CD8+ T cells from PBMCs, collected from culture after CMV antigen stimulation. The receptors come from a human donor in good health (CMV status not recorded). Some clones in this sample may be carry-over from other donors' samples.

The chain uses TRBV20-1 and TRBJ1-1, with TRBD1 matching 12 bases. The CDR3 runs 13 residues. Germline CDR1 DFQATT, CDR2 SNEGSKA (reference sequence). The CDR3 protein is CSGAGQGALEAFF. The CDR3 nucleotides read TGCTCCGGGGCGGGACAGGGGGCTCTTGAAGCTTTCTTT.

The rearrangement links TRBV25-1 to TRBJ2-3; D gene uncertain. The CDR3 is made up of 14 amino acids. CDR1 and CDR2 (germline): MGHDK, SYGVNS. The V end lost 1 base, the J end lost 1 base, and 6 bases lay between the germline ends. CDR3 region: CASSESMGTDTQYF. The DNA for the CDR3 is TGTGCCAGCAGTGAATCTATGGGCACAGATACGCAGTATTTT.

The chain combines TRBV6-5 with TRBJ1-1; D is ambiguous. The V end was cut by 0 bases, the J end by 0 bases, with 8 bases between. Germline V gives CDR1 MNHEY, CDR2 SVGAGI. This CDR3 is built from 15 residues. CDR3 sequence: CASSYSRVMNTEAFF. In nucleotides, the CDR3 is TGTGCCAGCAGTTACTCAAGGGTCATGAACACTGAAGCTTTCTTT.

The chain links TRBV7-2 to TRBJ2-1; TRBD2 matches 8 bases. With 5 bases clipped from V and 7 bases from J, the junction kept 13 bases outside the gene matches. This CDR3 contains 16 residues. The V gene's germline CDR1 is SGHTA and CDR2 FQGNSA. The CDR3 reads CASSPWGSGGGNEQFF. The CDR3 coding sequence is TGTGCCAGCAGCCCCTGGGGAAGCGGGGGAGGGAATGAGCAGTTCTTC. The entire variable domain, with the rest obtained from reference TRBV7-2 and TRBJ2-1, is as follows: GAGVSQSPSNKVTEKGKDVELRCDPISGHTALYWYRQSLGQGLEFLIYFQGNSAPDKSGLPSDRFSAERTGGSVSTLTIQRTQQEDSAVYLCASSPWGSGGGNEQFFGPGTRLTVL.

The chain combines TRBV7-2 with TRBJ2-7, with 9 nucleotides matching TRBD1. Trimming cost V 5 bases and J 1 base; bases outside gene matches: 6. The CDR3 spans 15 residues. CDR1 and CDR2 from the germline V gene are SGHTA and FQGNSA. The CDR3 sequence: CASSPGTGKSYEQYV. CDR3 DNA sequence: TGTGCCAGCAGCCCCGGGACAGGGAAATCCTACGAGCAGTACGTC.

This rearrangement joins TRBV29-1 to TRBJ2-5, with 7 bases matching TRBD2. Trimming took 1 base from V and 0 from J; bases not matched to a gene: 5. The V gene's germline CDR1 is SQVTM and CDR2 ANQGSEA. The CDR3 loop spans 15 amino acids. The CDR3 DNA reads TGCAGCGTTGAAGGGCGGGGGACGTACCAAGAGACCCAGTACTTC. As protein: CSVEGRGTYQETQYF. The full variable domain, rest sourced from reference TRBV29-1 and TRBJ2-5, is SAVISQKPSRDICQRGTSLTIQCQVDSQVTMMFWYRQQPGQSLTLIATANQGSEATYESGFVIDKFPISRPNLTFSTLTVSNMSPEDSSIYLCSVEGRGTYQETQYFGPGTRLLVL.

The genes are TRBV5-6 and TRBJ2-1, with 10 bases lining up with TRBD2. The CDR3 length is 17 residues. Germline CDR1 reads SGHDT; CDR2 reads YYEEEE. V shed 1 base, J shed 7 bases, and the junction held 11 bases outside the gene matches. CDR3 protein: CASSLSAKRGGSNEQFF. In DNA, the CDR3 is TGTGCCAGCAGCTTGTCAGCGAAGCGGGGGGGCTCGAATGAGCAGTTCTTC.

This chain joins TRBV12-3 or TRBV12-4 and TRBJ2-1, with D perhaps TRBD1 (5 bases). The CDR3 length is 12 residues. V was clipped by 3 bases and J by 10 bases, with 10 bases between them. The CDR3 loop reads CASSLGHREQFF. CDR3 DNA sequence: TGTGCCAGCAGTTTGGGTCACAGGGAGCAGTTCTTC.

CDR3 nucleotide sequence: TGCGCCAGCAGCCAAGATATCGACGCCGGAACTGAAGCTTTCTTT. Amino acid sequence: CASSQDIDAGTEAFF. The chain has TRBV4-3 and TRBJ1-1; no firm D call. Between the trimmed V and J ends, which lost 0 bases and 5 bases, there was a span of 13 bases. The CDR3 loop spans 15 amino acids. The germline gives CDR1 LGHNA, CDR2 YSLEER.

CDR3 protein: CASSSRGLMNTEAFF. DNA for the CDR3: TGTGCCAGCAGCTCCAGGGGGCTCATGAACACTGAAGCTTTCTTT. The V gene is TRBV7-9, the J gene TRBJ1-1, with TRBD1 matching 8 bases. J gave up 0 bases and V 4 bases, and 4 bases lay outside the gene matches. CDR1 is SEHNR, CDR2 FQNEAQ, per germline (reference sequence). This CDR3 has 15 residues.

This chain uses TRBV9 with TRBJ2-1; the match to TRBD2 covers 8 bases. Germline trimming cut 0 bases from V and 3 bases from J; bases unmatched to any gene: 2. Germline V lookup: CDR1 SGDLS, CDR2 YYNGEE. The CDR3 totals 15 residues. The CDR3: CASSVVSGGYNEQFF. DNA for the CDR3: TGTGCCAGCAGCGTAGTAAGCGGGGGCTACAATGAGCAGTTCTTC.

CDR3: CASTHWGQGLEKLFF. DNA of the CDR3: TGTGCCAGCACCCATTGGGGACAGGGGTTAGAAAAACTGTTTTTT. The chain combines TRBV12-3 or TRBV12-4 with TRBJ1-4; 10 bases map to TRBD1. The CDR3 is 15 residues long. J was trimmed by 8 bases and V by 7 bases; bases with no gene match: 10.

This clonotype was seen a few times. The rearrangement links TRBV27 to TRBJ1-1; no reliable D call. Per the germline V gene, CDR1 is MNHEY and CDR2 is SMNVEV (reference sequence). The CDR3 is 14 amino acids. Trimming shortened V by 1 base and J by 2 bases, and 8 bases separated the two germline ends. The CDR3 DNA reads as TGTGCCAGCAGTTTATTAAGCCAAAACACTGAAGCTTTCTTT. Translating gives CASSLLSQNTEAFF.

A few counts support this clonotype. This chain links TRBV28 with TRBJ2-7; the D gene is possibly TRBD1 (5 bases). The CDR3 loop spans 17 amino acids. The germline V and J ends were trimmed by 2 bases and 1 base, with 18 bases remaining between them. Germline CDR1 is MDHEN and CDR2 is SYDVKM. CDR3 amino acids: CASSLRKGVRRSYEQYV. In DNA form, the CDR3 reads TGTGCCAGCAGTTTAAGGAAAGGGGTGAGACGGTCCTACGAGCAGTACGTC.

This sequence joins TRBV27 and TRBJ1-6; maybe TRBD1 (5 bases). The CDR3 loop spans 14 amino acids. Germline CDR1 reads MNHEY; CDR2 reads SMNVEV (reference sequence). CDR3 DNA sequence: TGTGTCACAGGATTGAGCTCCTATAATTCACCCCTCCACTTT. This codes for CVTGLSSYNSPLHF.

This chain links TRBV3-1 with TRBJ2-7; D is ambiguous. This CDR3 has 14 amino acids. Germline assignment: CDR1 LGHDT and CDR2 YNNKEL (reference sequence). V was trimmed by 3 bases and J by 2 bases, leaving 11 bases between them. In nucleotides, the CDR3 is TGTGCCAGCAGCCACGGACGGCTTACCTACGAGCAGTACTTC. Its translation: CASSHGRLTYEQYF.

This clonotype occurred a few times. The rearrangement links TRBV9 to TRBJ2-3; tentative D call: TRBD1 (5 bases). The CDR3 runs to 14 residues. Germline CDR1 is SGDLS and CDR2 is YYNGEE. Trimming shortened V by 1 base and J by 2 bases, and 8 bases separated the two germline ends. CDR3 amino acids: CASSVQGSTDTQYF. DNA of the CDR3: TGTGCCAGCAGCGTACAGGGCTCCACAGATACGCAGTATTTT.

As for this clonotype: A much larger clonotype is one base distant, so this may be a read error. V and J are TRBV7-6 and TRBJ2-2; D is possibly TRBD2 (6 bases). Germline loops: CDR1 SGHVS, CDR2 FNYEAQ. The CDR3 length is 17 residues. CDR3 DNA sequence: TGTACCAGCAGCTTATTCATCGGCGGGGCTGGGACCGGGGAGCTGTTTTTT. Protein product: CTSSLFIGGAGTGELFF.

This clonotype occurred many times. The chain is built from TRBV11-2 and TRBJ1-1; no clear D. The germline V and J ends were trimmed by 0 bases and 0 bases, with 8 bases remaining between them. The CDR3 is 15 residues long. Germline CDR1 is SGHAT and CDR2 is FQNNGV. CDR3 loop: CASSLDSYMNTEAFF. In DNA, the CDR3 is TGTGCCAGCAGCTTAGACAGTTACATGAACACTGAAGCTTTCTTT.